Below are 17 T cell receptor beta chains sequenced from a single sample in a study of PD-1 blockade in classical Hodgkin lymphoma. Assay: immunoSEQ multiplex PCR; the TCRdb copy retains only in-frame clones and omits some. Among some 150,000 clones, about 81% were seen once, and the ten largest hold roughly 9.2%. Each patient relapsed following autologous stem cell transplantation, and prior brentuximab vedotin exposure differed. Sequenced material: peripheral blood mononuclear cells (PBMCs), taken before the second cycle of nivolumab. These receptors came from a human donor with classical Hodgkin lymphoma.

This clone came up once. The genes are TRBV28 and TRBJ2-7; D remains unclear. Per the germline V gene, CDR1 is MDHEN and CDR2 is SYDVKM. V was pared by 3 bases and J by 3 bases, with 3 bases between. The CDR3 is made up of 11 amino acids. The CDR3 is CASSFGYEQYF. CDR3 in DNA: TGTGCCAGCAGTTTTGGCTACGAGCAGTACTTC.

The genes are TRBV6-5 and TRBJ1-2, with D hard to call. Trimming pared 7 bases from V and 1 base from J, leaving 10 bases between. The germline CDR1 and CDR2 sequences are MNHEY and SVGAGI. This CDR3 has 13 residues. The CDR3 here is CASISSLNYGYTF. For the CDR3, the DNA is TGTGCCAGCATATCCAGCCTTAACTATGGCTACACCTTC.

V gene TRBV5-1 combines with J gene TRBJ2-7; 9 bases are shared with TRBD1. This CDR3 spans 15 amino acids. Germline V gene lookup returns CDR1 SGHRS and CDR2 YFSETQ. Germline trimming cut 4 bases from V and 2 bases from J; bases unmatched to any gene: 7. The CDR3 DNA is TGCGCCAGCAGCCACCAGGGACAGGGAACCTACGAGCAGTACTTC. Translated: CASSHQGQGTYEQYF.

V is TRBV7-2 and J is TRBJ2-1, with D possibly matching TRBD1 (6 bases). CDR1 is SGHTA, CDR2 FQGNSA, per germline. V was pared by 6 bases and J by 7 bases, with 22 bases between. The CDR3 loop spans 16 amino acids. CDR3: CASSRNRDTHKNEQFF. CDR3 nucleotide sequence: TGTGCCAGCAGTCGCAACCGGGACACACACAAGAATGAGCAGTTCTTC.

This clone came up a few times. The V gene is TRBV10-3, the J gene TRBJ1-5; weak D call: TRBD1 (5 bases). CDR1 ENHRY and CDR2 SYGVKD come from the germline V gene. This CDR3 has 15 residues. V lost 3 bases and J lost 6, with 15 bases in between. The CDR3 nucleotides are TGTGCCATCAGTGAAGGATTGAGGGGCCTTCAGCCCCAGCATTTT. Translating gives CAISEGLRGLQPQHF.

The rearrangement uses TRBV7-6 and TRBJ2-5; 10 nucleotides line up with TRBD1. The CDR3 totals 15 residues. V shed 6 bases and J 5 bases; nucleotides not matched to a gene: 9. Germline V CDR1 and CDR2: SGHVS, FNYEAQ. In DNA form, the CDR3 reads TGTGCCAGCAGACCCCGACAGGGGGCAAGGGAGACCCAGTACTTC. Its protein is CASRPRQGARETQYF.

V gene TRBV28 combines with J gene TRBJ1-1; D call uncertain. Deletions cut 2 bases from V and 5 bases from J, with 9 bases between. Germline-derived CDR1 and CDR2 are MDHEN and SYDVKM. This CDR3 has 13 residues. CDR3 DNA sequence: TGTGCCAGCAGTTTACGAGATATAACTGAAGCTTTCTTT. This sequence encodes CASSLRDITEAFF.

The genes are TRBV5-1 and TRBJ2-5; 10 nucleotides align to TRBD1. V lost 5 bases and J lost 1; bases outside the gene matches: 8. This CDR3 has 16 residues. Germline CDR1 and CDR2: SGHRS and YFSETQ. The CDR3 nucleotides read TGCGCCAGCAGTCGACAGGGGGCGAGGGGCCAAGAGACCCAGTACTTC. The encoded protein is CASSRQGARGQETQYF. Combining the CDR3 with reference TRBV5-1 and TRBJ2-5 gives the whole variable domain KAGVTQTPRYLIKTRGQQVTLSCSPISGHRSVSWYQQTPGQGLQFLFEYFSETQRNKGNFPGRFSGRQFSNSRSEMNVSTLELGDSALYLCASSRQGARGQETQYFGPGTRLLVL.

The genes are TRBV18 and TRBJ2-3, with TRBD2 matching over 7 bases. Germline lookup yields CDR1 KGHSH and CDR2 LQKENI. CDR3 size: 15 residues. Germline trimming cut 3 bases from V and 0 bases from J; bases unmatched to any gene: 3. CDR3 in amino acids: CASSPDSGSTDTQYF. The CDR3 DNA follows: TGTGCCAGCTCACCGGATAGCGGGAGCACAGATACGCAGTATTTT.

This clone showed up just once. V is TRBV19 and J is TRBJ2-7, with TRBD2 matching 7 bases. Losses at the gene ends were 5 bases for V and 6 bases for J; bases not matched to a gene: 19. The germline CDR1 and CDR2 sequences are LNHDA and SQIVND (reference sequence). The CDR3 runs to 17 residues. This CDR3 is CASSVLASDAIPVEQYF. DNA of the CDR3: TGTGCCAGTAGTGTACTAGCGAGCGACGCCATACCTGTCGAGCAGTACTTC.

V usage is TRBV28 and J usage is TRBJ2-5, with D maybe TRBD1 (5 bases). Germline lookup yields CDR1 MDHEN and CDR2 SYDVKM. Trimming removed 6 bases from V and 4 bases from J, with 12 bases in between. The CDR3 totals 13 residues. CDR3 sequence reads: CASRQGVAETQYF. The CDR3 region has the DNA TGTGCCAGCAGGCAAGGGGTAGCAGAGACCCAGTACTTC.

This rearrangement joins TRBV2 to TRBJ1-2; the D is unclear. The CDR3 covers 13 residues. Germline V gene lookup returns CDR1 SNHLY and CDR2 FYNNEI. V gave up 1 base and J gave up 1 base, with 4 bases separating them. CDR3 sequence reads: CASSEGGNYGYTF. In DNA form, the CDR3 reads TGTGCCAGCAGTGAAGGGGGTAACTATGGCTACACCTTC.

The V and J genes are TRBV9 and TRBJ1-1; D is perhaps TRBD1 (6 bases). V lost 4 bases, J lost 11 bases, and 15 bases lay in between. The CDR3 sequence is 12 residues long. Germline assignment: CDR1 SGDLS and CDR2 YYNGEE. This CDR3 reads CASSPLEGVAFF. CDR3 sequence (DNA): TGTGCCAGCAGCCCTCTAGAGGGGGTTGCTTTCTTT.

The rearrangement uses TRBV5-1 and TRBJ2-7; 10 bases align to TRBD2. There are 16 residues in the CDR3. Germline CDR1 SGHRS, CDR2 YFSETQ. V lost 1 base to trimming and J lost 3 bases; unmatched junction nucleotides: 7. CDR3 DNA sequence: TGCGCCAGCAGCTTGTCTAGCGGGGGAGGATTCTACGAGCAGTACTTC. It yields the protein CASSLSSGGGFYEQYF. Full variable domain (missing parts from reference TRBV5-1 and TRBJ2-7): KAGVTQTPRYLIKTRGQQVTLSCSPISGHRSVSWYQQTPGQGLQFLFEYFSETQRNKGNFPGRFSGRQFSNSRSEMNVSTLELGDSALYLCASSLSSGGGFYEQYFGPGTRLTVT.

Here the CDR3 DNA reads TGTGCCAGCAGTGATCCGGGGGCAACTAATGAAAAACTGTTTTTT. It specifies CASSDPGATNEKLFF. The rearrangement joins TRBV2 to TRBJ1-4, with D tentatively TRBD1 (5 bases). The germline V and J ends were trimmed by 3 bases and 0 bases, with 8 bases remaining between them. Germline CDR1 reads SNHLY; CDR2 reads FYNNEI. The CDR3 runs 15 residues. The variable domain in full, completed from reference TRBV2 and TRBJ1-4, reads EPEVTQTPSHQVTQMGQEVILRCVPISNHLYFYWYRQILGQKVEFLVSFYNNEISEKSEIFDDQFSVERPDGSNFTLKIRSTKLEDSAMYFCASSDPGATNEKLFFGSGTQLSVL.

V and J are TRBV19 and TRBJ1-5; D not certain. V lost 1 base and J lost 3, with 7 bases in between. This CDR3 is 14 amino acids long. In germline, CDR1 is LNHDA, CDR2 SQIVND (reference sequence). This chain's CDR3 is CASSIAHDNQPQHF. For the CDR3, the DNA is TGTGCCAGTAGTATAGCACACGACAATCAGCCCCAGCATTTT.

The chain recombines TRBV18 with TRBJ2-7; D gene unclear. Trimming stripped 3 bases from V and 3 bases from J, with 12 bases between. Germline lookup yields CDR1 KGHSH and CDR2 LQKENI. CDR3 size: 14 residues. CDR3 region: CASSPLPTYYEQYF. CDR3 nucleotides: TGTGCCAGCTCACCTCTCCCCACCTACTACGAGCAGTACTTC.